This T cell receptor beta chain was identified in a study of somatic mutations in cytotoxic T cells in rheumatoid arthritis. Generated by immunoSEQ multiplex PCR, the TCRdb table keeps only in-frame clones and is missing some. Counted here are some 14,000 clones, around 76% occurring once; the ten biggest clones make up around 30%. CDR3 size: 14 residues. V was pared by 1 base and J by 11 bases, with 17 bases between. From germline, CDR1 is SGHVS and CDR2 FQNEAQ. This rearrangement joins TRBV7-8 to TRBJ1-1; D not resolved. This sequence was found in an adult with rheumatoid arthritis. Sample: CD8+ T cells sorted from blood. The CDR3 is CASSLVFQEGEAFF. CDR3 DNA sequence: TGTGCCAGCAGCTTAGTGTTCCAGGAGGGAGAGGCTTTCTTT.